The 6 T cell receptor beta chains given below trace back to one sample, sequenced in a study of CD8+CD57+ T cells in acquired aplastic anemia. Before being chosen for sequencing, patients had shown CD8+CD57+ cell expansion by flow cytometry. Profiling of TCR beta VDJ combinations and CDR3 sequences used genomic DNA as template. TCRdb reprocessed the reads with MiXCR, giving one entry per CDR3 protein. The table lists about 470,000 distinct CDR3 sequences, under 40% of them singletons. Sequenced sample: sorted CD4+, CD8+, or CD8+CD57+ T cells (not recorded which) from PBMCs. Receptor source: a human donor with aplastic anemia.

This clonotype was observed a few times. The chain links TRBV30 to TRBJ1-3; D perhaps matches TRBD1 (5 bases). V lost 8 bases, J lost 4 bases, and 6 bases lay in between. Germline-derived CDR1 and CDR2 are GTSNPN and SVGIG (reference sequence). CDR3 size: 10 residues. The CDR3 here is CAGGGNTIYF. In DNA form, the CDR3 reads TGTGCCGGGGGAGGAAACACCATATATTTT.

This clonotype was observed many times. The chain recombines TRBV29-1 with TRBJ1-6, with TRBD1 matching over 8 bases. CDR3 length: 13 residues. Trimming at V came to 6 bases and at J to 8 bases, leaving 6 bases not matched to a gene. CDR1 is SQVTM, CDR2 ANQGSEA, per germline. In nucleotides, the CDR3 is TGCAGCGTCCGTACAGGGGGGGATTCACCCCTCCACTTT. Translated: CSVRTGGDSPLHF. The whole variable domain, remainder taken from reference TRBV29-1 and TRBJ1-6, is SAVISQKPSRDICQRGTSLTIQCQVDSQVTMMFWYRQQPGQSLTLIATANQGSEATYESGFVIDKFPISRPNLTFSTLTVSNMSPEDSSIYLCSVRTGGDSPLHFGNGTRLTVT.

V usage is TRBV29-1 and J usage is TRBJ1-1; D is unresolved. The CDR3 is 12 amino acids. V lost 4 bases, J lost 1 base, and 7 bases lay in between. CDR1 is SQVTM and CDR2 is ANQGSEA in the germline V gene. CDR3 sequence (DNA): TGCAGCGTTGTAAGGGCGAACACTGAAGCTTTCTTT. This codes for CSVVRANTEAFF.

This CDR3 is CASGTGGFGGYTF. The CDR3, as DNA: TGTGCCAGTGGGACAGGGGGTTTTGGTGGCTACACCTTC. The rearrangement joins TRBV2 to TRBJ1-2, with 11 bases matching TRBD1. The CDR3 is 13 amino acids. Per germline, CDR1 SNHLY and CDR2 FYNNEI. The ends lost 9 bases at V and 7 bases at J; junction bases unmatched: 7.

This clonotype was detected many times. This sequence joins TRBV2 and TRBJ2-2; TRBD2 agrees at 12 bases. The CDR3 extends over 15 amino acids. Germline-derived CDR1 and CDR2 are SNHLY and FYNNEI. V trimming: 10 bases; J trimming: 7 bases; junction bases outside the gene matches: 10. The CDR3 reads CAKTSGSYVGGELFF. The DNA of the CDR3 is TGTGCCAAGACTAGCGGGAGTTATGTCGGCGGGGAGCTGTTTTTT.

This clonotype was found many times. The J gene is TRBJ1-6, the V gene TRBV2; D not resolved. CDR3 length equals 15 residues. Trimming left V 3 bases short and J 0 bases short, with 6 bases between. Germline V gives CDR1 SNHLY, CDR2 FYNNEI. CDR3: CASSEESSYNSPLHF. The CDR3 bases are TGTGCCAGCAGTGAGGAGAGCTCCTATAATTCACCCCTCCACTTT.